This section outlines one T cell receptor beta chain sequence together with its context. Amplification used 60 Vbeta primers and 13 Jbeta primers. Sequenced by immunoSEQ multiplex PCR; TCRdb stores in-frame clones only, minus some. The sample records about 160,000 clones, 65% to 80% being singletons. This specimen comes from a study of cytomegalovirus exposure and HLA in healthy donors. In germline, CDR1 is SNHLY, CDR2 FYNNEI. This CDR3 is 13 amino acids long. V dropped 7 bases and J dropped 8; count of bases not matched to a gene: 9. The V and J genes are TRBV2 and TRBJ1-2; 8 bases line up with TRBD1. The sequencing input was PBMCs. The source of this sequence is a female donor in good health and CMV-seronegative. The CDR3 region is CASNIGQGDGYTF. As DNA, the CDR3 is TGTGCCAGCAATATAGGACAGGGAGACGGCTACACCTTC.